These T cell receptor beta chains were read from a single sample in a study of CD8+CD57+ T cells in acquired aplastic anemia. TCRdb redid the calling of the reads with MiXCR, one entry per CDR3 protein. The repertoire consists of 150,000 to 200,000 distinct CDR3 sequences, with approximately 52% occurring once and the leading ten covering about 1.8%. The sequenced sample was sorted CD4+, CD8+, or CD8+CD57+ T cells (not recorded which) from PBMCs. The receptors were sampled from a human donor with aplastic anemia. Both conserved end residues are part of each CDR3. D genes are given only for firm matches. Clone size is given for some rows only: seen once, a few or many times, or a class if the clone is expanded.

abundance	d_gene	j_gene	v_gene	CDR3nt	CDR3aa
-	-	TRBJ1-1	TRBV11-1	TGTGCCAGCAGCTTAGATAGGTGGGGAGCGCACACTGAAGCTTTCTTT	CASSLDRWGAHTEAFF
-	TRBD1	TRBJ2-4	TRBV19	TGTGCCAGTAGTATAGATCGGACAGGTCTACTAGCCAAAAACATTCAGTACTTC	CASSIDRTGLLAKNIQYF
-	-	TRBJ2-7	TRBV29-1	TGCAGCGTTCAAGCAAACTACGAGCAGTACTTC	CSVQANYEQYF
-	TRBD1	TRBJ2-7	TRBV10-1	TGCGCCAGCAGTGCCACGTTATTGACAGGGGGCCTATACTTC	CASSATLLTGGLYF
many	-	TRBJ1-4	TRBV19	TGTGCCAGCCGACCAACCGAGAAGGGAAAACTGTTTTTT	CASRPTEKGKLFF
-	-	TRBJ1-3	TRBV19	TGTGCCAGTATTAGCTCTGGAAACACCATATATTTT	CASISSGNTIYF
once	-	TRBJ2-1	TRBV6-5	TGTGCCAGCAGTTACCGAAACAGCCTAGATGAGCAGTTCTTC	CASSYRNSLDEQFF
-	TRBD2	TRBJ2-6	TRBV19	TGTGCCAGTACCCTTAGCGGGAGGGTTTTTGGGGCCAACGTCCTGACTTTC	CASTLSGRVFGANVLTF
-	-	TRBJ2-3	TRBV12-3/TRBV12-4	TGTGCCAGCAGTTTAATTTTAGTGGGAGTAACGGATACGCAGTATTTT	CASSLILVGVTDTQYF
-	-	TRBJ1-5	TRBV12-3/TRBV12-4	TGTGCCAGCAGTTGTAGTCGGAATCAGCCCCAGCATTTT	CASSCSRNQPQHF
-	-	TRBJ1-1	TRBV24-1	TGTGCCACCAGTGACACAGGGAACACTGAAGCTTTCTTT	CATSDTGNTEAFF
-	TRBD1	TRBJ2-7	TRBV9	TGTGCCAGCAGCGTAGCAGGGACAGACTTCTACGAGCAGTACTTC	CASSVAGTDFYEQYF
few	-	TRBJ2-7	TRBV7-6	TGTGCCAGCAGCTTAGGCGGGACATTCAGCTCCTACGAGCAGTACTTC	CASSLGGTFSSYEQYF
once	-	TRBJ1-5	TRBV9	TGTGCCAGCAGCGTAGCCCCGGATAGCAATCAGCCCCAGCATTTT	CASSVAPDSNQPQHF
many	TRBD2	TRBJ2-3	TRBV7-9	TGTGCCACCCGGACTAGCGACACAGATACGCAGTATTTT	CATRTSDTDTQYF